Sequencing of this TCR beta chain was carried out in a study of cytomegalovirus exposure and HLA in healthy donors (dated by TCRdb to about 2017). Regarding the research as a whole: According to an earlier analysis of 587 of the donors, some 180 million T cells yielded 90 million to 130 million unique TCR beta sequences and more than 250 Gb of sequence data. Every repertoire in the discovery cohort had been generated on one and the same sequencing platform. Both class I and class II loci were covered by HLA typing, at four-digit resolution. Among a few hundred genotyped donors of the cohort, an average of around 240,000 unique TCR beta nucleotide sequences were sequenced per donor, roughly 20% of them non-productive. Typing coverage varied by locus: roughly 629-640 donors for A, B, C, DRB1 and DQB1; approximately 520 for DQA1; over 600 for DPA1; approximately 490 for DPB1. The aim of the study was to test whether cataloging public T cell receptors could identify signatures of past pathogen exposure. About 310 gigabases of sequencing data and approximately 93 million unique TCR sequences were included in an early release covering about 620 HLA-typed donors. Among the roughly 400 genotyped donors, around 81% belonged to the genetic ancestry cluster associated with self-reported Caucasian donors. The study used immunosequencing to profile the T cell repertoires of more than 650 subjects and linked those repertoires to cytomegalovirus serostatus. The later analysis used no new phenotypic data to find candidate immune exposures, relying instead on TCR beta sequences and their occurrence across donors. A later analysis re-analyzed previously published TCR beta repertoires from roughly 600 donors and added high-resolution HLA genotyping to study TCR occurrence patterns. To predict cytomegalovirus infection status, the study brought together high-throughput TCR immunosequencing, statistical association of individual TCRs with disease status, and machine learning. A later genetic analysis took genome-wide SNP genotypes for about 60% of the roughly 670 donors and used that subset as a discovery cohort. Alongside the repertoire data, information on donor age, sex, ethnicity and CMV serostatus was compiled. In an earlier analysis of over 550 of the donors, high-throughput TCR beta sequencing was used to judge whether each TCR beta V gene segment behaved as functional or pseudogenic. In addition to the first cohort of several hundred subjects, a separate validation cohort of 130 or so different subjects was used. Roughly 5 DR-DQ haplotypes were handled as single units for association and clustering because linkage in the cohort was strong. What the authors observed across the whole study: An earlier analysis of around 500 of the donors showed that most TCR beta V segments appeared in productive rearrangements either about 87% or about 30% of the time, which broadly matched IMGT annotations. An association between a missense DCLRE1C variant and V-gene and J-gene trimming of TCR beta chains was found in a later genetic analysis and replicated in an independent cohort. A later analysis found that TCR association rates varied across HLA loci, with DRB1 alleles showing the most associated TCRs and HLA-C alleles the fewest. In this cohort, only TCR beta chains were sequenced, and detectable features were limited by the absence of alpha or paired-chain data. According to a later analysis, most CMV-associated TCR beta chains appeared to be HLA-restricted, and the HLA associations seemed to be driven largely by CMV exposure. CMV serostatus was the only immune exposure information available for the cohort. Sequencing depth was assumed to be roughly uniform across donors in the presence/absence analyses, though that assumption may not hold. Some 16 rarely observed V segments, including chromosome 9 orphons, were excluded from the earlier analysis of approximately 600 of the donors because counts were too low. Assigning TCR associations to individual alleles was difficult when HLA alleles, especially DR and DQ, strongly co-occurred. In a later analysis, HLA-associated TCR beta chains were found to be more clonally expanded and to have lower generation probabilities than equally common non-associated chains. Most TCR sequences were observed very rarely across donors, whereas some public TCRs were present in many individuals. A total of about 180 TCR beta chains were listed by the study as associated with cytomegalovirus. A later analysis reported that several top co-occurrence clusters appeared linked to parvovirus B19, influenza, CMV and Epstein-Barr virus. Specific HLA alleles were associated with 15,000 to 20,000 TCR beta sequences at a false discovery rate of 0.05 in a later analysis. HLA typing was unavailable for some donors at each locus, so association tests used only the typed subset. A further reported finding was that TCR beta sequences accurately predicted the HLA-A and HLA-B alleles for most subjects in the first cohort. According to a later genetic analysis, donors in an Asian-associated ancestry cluster had fewer N-insertions in productive TCRs than the approximately 690-donor mean. A cluster of highly shared sequence variants was judged likely to be a technical artifact of the sequencing pipeline. The authors suggested that the approach could potentially be generalized to other disease states and immunological phenotypes. A few of the identified cytomegalovirus-associated TCR beta chains were confirmed in vitro to be specific for cytomegalovirus antigens. Cytomegalovirus status was reported to be diagnosed by the classifier with high specificity and sensitivity in both the original and validation cohorts. Linkage disequilibrium might explain the correlated functional status among segregating V segments, but an unknown experimental factor could not be ruled out.

As for this clone: No antigen is known for it. No per-base quality is available; no much larger clone lies one base away. The same CDR3 can be traced to other DNA sequences in this sample.

The cohort consisted of more than 650 healthy bone marrow donors. At the time of sampling, every cohort member was nominally healthy, though immune exposures that went unrecorded were likely present. The donor tested CMV seropositive and was one of the 289 seropositive cohort members. Each donor provided a peripheral blood sample, and peripheral blood mononuclear cells were used for TCR beta sequencing. The Qiagen DNeasy Blood Extraction Kit was used to extract genomic DNA from the blood cell samples. The library was made by the immunoSEQ multiplex PCR assay. For the multiplex PCR, a mixture combining 60 forward primers for TCR Vbeta segments and 13 reverse primers for TCR Jbeta segments was used. The CDR3 region of rearranged TCR beta genes was amplified from genomic DNA by a multiplex PCR assay. Amplified TCR beta libraries were sequenced as 87-base-pair reads on the Illumina HiSeq System. Per the authors' processing: A later analysis tallied about 77 million unique TCR beta chains across the approximately 670 repertoires, and some 10 million of those chains were shared by two or more donors. Raw reads were error-corrected and collapsed into unique sequences with a nearest-neighbor algorithm that merged closely related sequences to remove PCR and sequencing errors. CDR3 sequences were aligned to IMGT reference sequences to assign V, D and J gene segments. For a sequence to be retained, a match of at least six nucleotides was required to both a V gene segment and a J gene segment. Rearrangements were called productive when the CDR3 lacked stop codons and stayed in frame with V and J; all others were non-productive. Following IMGT convention, CDR3 was defined as the stretch from the second conserved V-encoded cysteine to the conserved J-encoded phenylalanine. The earlier analysis of about 620 of the donors excluded sequences that lacked an unambiguous match to a single V gene segment. In an earlier analysis of 450 to 700 of the donors, V segments were called functional above 56.7% productive rearrangements and were called segregating when the between-donor standard deviation exceeded 5%. A statistical classification framework was developed to diagnose cytomegalovirus status using the catalog of TCR beta chain sequences. A later analysis assigned V and J genes by comparing TCR nucleotide sequences with IMGT/GENE-DB human TR gene sequences. Using the TCRdist pipeline, a later analysis assigned CDR3 sequences along with most-parsimonious VDJ recombination scenarios. In a later analysis, every TCR beta chain was defined by the combination of its CDR3 amino acid sequence and its V-gene family, and reads without a unique V-gene family were dropped. A later analysis removed roughly 590 highly shared, low-generation-probability nucleotide sequences to deal with suspected cross-contamination and a sequencing artifact. In a later analysis, a clonal expansion index for each public chain was calculated from normalized within-repertoire ranks of inferred template counts. In a later analysis, generation probabilities were computed with a VDJ recombination model fitted to out-of-frame rearrangements, and the resulting probabilities were checked against IGoR. A later analysis scored TCR-TCR, TCR-HLA and TCR-CMV co-occurrence with hypergeometric tests, applying a repertoire-size bias correction to TCR pairs. False discovery rates were estimated in a later analysis by permuting HLA or CMV assignments 20 times. A later analysis grouped co-occurring TCRs with DBSCAN, adding TCRdist sequence similarity when clustering within HLA-allele-positive subsets. Repertoires with fewer than 30,000 or more than 120,000 public chains were left out of co-occurrence clustering, as were five repertoires with anomalous nucleotide sharing. TCRdb took this table from immuneACCESS and kept in-frame rearrangements with V and J called. Such tables lack part of the clones; where checked against another copy, unresolved V genes explain under half of the gap, and the rest is unexplained. The V and J calls and clone size come from that table; D and trimming were worked out from the DNA. The sample table contains tens of thousands of clones; only one count was recorded for about 78% of them. Clones ranked in the top ten supply 5.5% of the sample.

This TCR was recovered from a male donor in good health and CMV-seropositive. Sequenced sample: PBMCs.

The sequenced DNA: TGTGCCAGTAGTATTGGTGAGGATCAGCCCCAGCATTTT. Translated, it reads CASSIGEDQPQHF. Here the chain combines TRBV19 and TRBJ1-5, with an unclear D gene assignment. V is shortened by 3 bases, J by 5 bases, and the region joining them spans 8 bases. Counted from cysteine to phenylalanine, this CDR3 has 13 amino acids. Here the CDR3 DNA is all that survives: 39 bases in frame from base 1. CDR1 and CDR2 are read off the germline V gene (reference sequence) as LNHDA and SQIVND. Reference TRBV19 and TRBJ1-5 proteins supply the regions before and after the CDR3; the full variable domain is: DGGITQSPKYLFRKEGQNVTLSCEQNLNHDAMYWYRQDPGQGLRLIYYSQIVNDFQKGDIAEGYSVSREKKESFPLTVTSAQKNPTAFYLCASSIGEDQPQHFGDGTRLSIL.